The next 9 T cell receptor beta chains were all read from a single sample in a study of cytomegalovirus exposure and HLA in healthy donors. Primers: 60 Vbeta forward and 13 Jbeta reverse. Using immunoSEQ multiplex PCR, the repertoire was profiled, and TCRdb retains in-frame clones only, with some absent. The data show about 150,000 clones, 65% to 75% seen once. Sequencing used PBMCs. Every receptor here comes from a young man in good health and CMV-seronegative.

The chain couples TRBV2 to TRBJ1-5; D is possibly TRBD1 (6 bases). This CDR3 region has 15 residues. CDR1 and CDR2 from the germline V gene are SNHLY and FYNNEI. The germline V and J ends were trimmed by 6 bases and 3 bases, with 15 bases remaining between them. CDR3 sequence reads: CASSEDAGVNQPQHF. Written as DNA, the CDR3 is TGTGCCAGCAGCGAGGACGCAGGGGTCAATCAGCCCCAGCATTTT.

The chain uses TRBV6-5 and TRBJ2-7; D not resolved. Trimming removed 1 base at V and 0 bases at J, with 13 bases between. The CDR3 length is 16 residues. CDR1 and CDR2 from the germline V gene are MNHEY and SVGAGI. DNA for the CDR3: TGTGCCAGCAGTTACTTTCTGAACCCGAGCTCCTACGAGCAGTACTTC. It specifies CASSYFLNPSSYEQYF.

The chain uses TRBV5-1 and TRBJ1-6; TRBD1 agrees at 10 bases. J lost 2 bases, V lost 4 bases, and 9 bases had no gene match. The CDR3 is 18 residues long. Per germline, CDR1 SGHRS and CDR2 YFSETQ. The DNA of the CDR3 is TGCGCCAGCAGCCCAGCCCGGGACAGGGGTACCTATAATTCACCCCTCCACTTT. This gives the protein CASSPARDRGTYNSPLHF.

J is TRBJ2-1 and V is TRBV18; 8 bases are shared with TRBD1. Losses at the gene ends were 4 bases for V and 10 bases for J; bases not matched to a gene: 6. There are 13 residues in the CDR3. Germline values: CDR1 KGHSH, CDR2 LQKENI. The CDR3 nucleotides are TGTGCCAGCTCACTAGAGGACAGGGACGAGCAGTTCTTC. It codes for CASSLEDRDEQFF. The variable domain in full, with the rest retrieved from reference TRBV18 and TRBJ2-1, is NAGVMQNPRHLVRRRGQEARLRCSPMKGHSHVYWYRQLPEEGLKFMVYLQKENIIDESGMPKERFSAEFPKEGPSILRIQQVVRGDSAAYFCASSLEDRDEQFFGPGTRLTVL.

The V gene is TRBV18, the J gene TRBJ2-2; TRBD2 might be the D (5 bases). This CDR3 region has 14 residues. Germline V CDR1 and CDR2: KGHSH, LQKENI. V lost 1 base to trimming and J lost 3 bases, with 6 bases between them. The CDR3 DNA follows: TGTGCCAGCTCACCACAGAGGGACACCGGGGAGCTGTTTTTT. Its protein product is CASSPQRDTGELFF.

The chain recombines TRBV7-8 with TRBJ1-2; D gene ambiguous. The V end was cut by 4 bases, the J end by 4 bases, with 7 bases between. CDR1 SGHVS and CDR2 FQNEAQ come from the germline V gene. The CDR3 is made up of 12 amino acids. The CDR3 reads CASSSRSYGYTF. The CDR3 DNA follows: TGTGCCAGCAGCTCCCGGAGCTATGGCTACACCTTC.

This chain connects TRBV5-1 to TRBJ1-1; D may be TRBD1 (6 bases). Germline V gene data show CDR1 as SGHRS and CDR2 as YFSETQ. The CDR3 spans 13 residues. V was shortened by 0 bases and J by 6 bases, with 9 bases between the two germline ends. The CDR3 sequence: CASSLGQAAEAFF. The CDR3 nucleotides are TGCGCCAGCAGCTTGGGACAGGCCGCTGAAGCTTTCTTT.

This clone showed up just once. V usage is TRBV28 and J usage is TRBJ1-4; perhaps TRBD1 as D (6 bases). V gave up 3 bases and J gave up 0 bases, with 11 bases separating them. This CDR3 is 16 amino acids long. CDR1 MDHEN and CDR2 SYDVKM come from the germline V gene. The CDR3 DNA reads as TGTGCCAGCAGTTTTTACAGGGAAGCAACTAATGAAAAACTGTTTTTT. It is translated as CASSFYREATNEKLFF.

CDR3 amino acids: CASSLVAGGPDTQYF. CDR3 coding DNA: TGTGCCAGCAGTTTAGTAGCGGGGGGACCAGATACGCAGTATTTT. The gene calls are TRBV27 and TRBJ2-3; 10 bases match TRBD2. The J segment lost 4 bases and the V segment lost 2 bases, leaving 3 bases of the junction unmatched. Per the germline V gene, CDR1 is MNHEY and CDR2 is SMNVEV (reference sequence). The CDR3 is made up of 15 amino acids.